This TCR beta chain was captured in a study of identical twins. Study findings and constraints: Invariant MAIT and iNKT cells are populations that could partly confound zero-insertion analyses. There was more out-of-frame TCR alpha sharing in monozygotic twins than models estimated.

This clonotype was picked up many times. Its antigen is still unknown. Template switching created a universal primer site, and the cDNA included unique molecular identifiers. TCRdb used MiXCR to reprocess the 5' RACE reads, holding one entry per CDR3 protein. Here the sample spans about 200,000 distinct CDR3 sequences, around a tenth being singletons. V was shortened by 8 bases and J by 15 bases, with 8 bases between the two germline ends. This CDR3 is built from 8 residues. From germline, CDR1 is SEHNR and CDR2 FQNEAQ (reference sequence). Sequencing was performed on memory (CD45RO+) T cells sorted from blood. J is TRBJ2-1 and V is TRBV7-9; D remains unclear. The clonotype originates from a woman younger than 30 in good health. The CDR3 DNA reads TGTGCCAGCGCCCTTCCGTTCTTC. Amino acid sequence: CASALPFF.